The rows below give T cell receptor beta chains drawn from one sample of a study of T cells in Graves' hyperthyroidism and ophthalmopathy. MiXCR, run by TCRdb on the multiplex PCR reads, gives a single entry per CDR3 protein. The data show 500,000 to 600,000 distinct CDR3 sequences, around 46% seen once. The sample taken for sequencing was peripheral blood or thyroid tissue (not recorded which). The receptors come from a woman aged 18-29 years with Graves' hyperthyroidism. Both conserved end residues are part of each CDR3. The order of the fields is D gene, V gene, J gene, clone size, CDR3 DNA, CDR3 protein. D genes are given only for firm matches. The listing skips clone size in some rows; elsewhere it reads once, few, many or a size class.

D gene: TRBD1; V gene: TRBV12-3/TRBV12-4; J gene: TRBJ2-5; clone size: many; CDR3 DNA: TGTGCCAGCAGTTTAGGACAGGGGGCACGGGAGACCCAGTACTTC; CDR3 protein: CASSLGQGARETQYF
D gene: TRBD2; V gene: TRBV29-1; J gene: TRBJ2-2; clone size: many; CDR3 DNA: TGCAGCGTTGAAGTCGGACTAGCGGGAGGGGGCGGGGAGCTGTTTTTT; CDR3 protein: CSVEVGLAGGGGELFF
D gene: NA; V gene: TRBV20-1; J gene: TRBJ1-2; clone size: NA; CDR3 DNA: TGCAGTGCCGCGGGGGGACCCGGGGGTATATATGGCTACACCTTC; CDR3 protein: CSAAGGPGGIYGYTF
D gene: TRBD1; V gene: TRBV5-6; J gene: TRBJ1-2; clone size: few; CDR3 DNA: TGTGCCAGCAGACCTGGGACAGCTAACTATGGCTACACCTTC; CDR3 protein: CASRPGTANYGYTF
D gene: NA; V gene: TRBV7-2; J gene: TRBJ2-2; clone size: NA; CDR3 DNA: TGTGCCAGCAGCTTAGGGCAGCCAGCCTCGAACACCGGGGAGCTGTTTTTT; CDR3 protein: CASSLGQPASNTGELFF
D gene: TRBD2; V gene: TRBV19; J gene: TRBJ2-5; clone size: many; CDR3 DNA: TGTGCCAGTAGTTGGGTAGCGGGAGAGGGGACCCAGTACTTC; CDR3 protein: CASSWVAGEGTQYF
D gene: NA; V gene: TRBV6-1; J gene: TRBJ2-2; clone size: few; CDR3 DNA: TGTGCCAGCAGTTACAATCTCCGGAACACCGGGGAGCTGTTTTTT; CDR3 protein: CASSYNLRNTGELFF
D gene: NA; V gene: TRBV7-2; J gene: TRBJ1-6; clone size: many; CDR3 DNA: TGTGCCAGCAGCGGAGCTCAGGGACGGTCGAATAATTCACCCCTCCACTTT; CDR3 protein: CASSGAQGRSNNSPLHF
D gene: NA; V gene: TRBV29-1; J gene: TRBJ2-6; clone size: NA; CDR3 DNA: TGCAGCGTTGACGGACTGACTTTC; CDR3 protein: CSVDGLTF
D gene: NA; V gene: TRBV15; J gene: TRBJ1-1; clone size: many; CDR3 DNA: TGTGCCACCAGCAGAGGTGACGGTCTCGGCTACACTGAAGCTTTCTTT; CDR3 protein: CATSRGDGLGYTEAFF
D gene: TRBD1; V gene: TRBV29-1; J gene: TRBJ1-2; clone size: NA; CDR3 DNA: TGCAGCGTTGTGAGTGCCCCGCGGGACAGAACAAATGGCTACACCTTC; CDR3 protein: CSVVSAPRDRTNGYTF
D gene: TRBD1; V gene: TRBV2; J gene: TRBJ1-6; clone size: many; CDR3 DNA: TGTGCCAGCAGTATGGGGACAGAATATAATTCACCCCTCCACTTT; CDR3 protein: CASSMGTEYNSPLHF
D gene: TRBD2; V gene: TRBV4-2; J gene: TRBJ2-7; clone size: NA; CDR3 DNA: TGTGCCAGCAGCCAAGTTCTAGCGGGAGCGGTCGAGCAGTACTTC; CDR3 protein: CASSQVLAGAVEQYF
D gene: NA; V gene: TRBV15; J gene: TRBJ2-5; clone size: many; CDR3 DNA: TGTGCCACCAGCAGAGATAAGCGGCGACAAGAGACCCAGTACTTC; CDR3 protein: CATSRDKRRQETQYF
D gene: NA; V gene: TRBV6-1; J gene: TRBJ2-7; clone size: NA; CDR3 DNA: TGTGCCAGCCGCCACACCGGCACGGCCTACGAGCAGTACTTC; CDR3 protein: CASRHTGTAYEQYF
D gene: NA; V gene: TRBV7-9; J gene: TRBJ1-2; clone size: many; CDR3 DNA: TGTGCCAGCAGCTTAGAAGCGACCAGGCCCGCCGGCTACACCTTC; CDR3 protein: CASSLEATRPAGYTF
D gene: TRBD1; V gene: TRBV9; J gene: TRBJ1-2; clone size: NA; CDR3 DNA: TGTGCCAGCAGCCCACGGACAGGGTATAACTATGGCTACACCTTC; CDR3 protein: CASSPRTGYNYGYTF
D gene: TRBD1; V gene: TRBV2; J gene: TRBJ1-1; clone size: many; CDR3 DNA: TGTGCCAGCAGTGAAGTAACAGGGGCGAGCACTGAAGCTTTCTTT; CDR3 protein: CASSEVTGASTEAFF
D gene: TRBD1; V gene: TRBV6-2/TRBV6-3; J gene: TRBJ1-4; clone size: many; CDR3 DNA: TGTGCCAGCAGTTCGGGACAGGTTGAGGAAAAACTGTTTTTT; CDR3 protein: CASSSGQVEEKLFF
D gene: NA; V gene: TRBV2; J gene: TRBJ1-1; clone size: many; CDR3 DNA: TGTGCCAGCAGTGAAGGGCCAGATGCTTTCTTT; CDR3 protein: CASSEGPDAFF
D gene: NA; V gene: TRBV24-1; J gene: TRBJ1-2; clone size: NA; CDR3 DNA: TGTGCCACCAGCGCCGGTAGTGATAGCTATGGCTACACCTTC; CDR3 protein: CATSAGSDSYGYTF
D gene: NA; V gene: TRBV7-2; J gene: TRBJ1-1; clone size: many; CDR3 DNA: TGTGCCAGCAGCCAACATGGACGGCCTTTGAACACTGAAGCTTTCTTT; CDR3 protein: CASSQHGRPLNTEAFF
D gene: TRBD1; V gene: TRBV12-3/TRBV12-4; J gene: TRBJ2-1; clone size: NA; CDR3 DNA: TGTGCCAGCAGTTACATCGGACAGGGGATCAATGAGCAGTTCTTC; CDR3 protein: CASSYIGQGINEQFF
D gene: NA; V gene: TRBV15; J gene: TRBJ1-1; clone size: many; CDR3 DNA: TGTGCCACAGCGGGACTCGCGACTGAAGCTTTCTTT; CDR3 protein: CATAGLATEAFF
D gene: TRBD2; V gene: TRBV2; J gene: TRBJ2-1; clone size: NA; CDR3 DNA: TGTGCCGTCCTGTCCGGGACTAGCGCCTACAATGAGCAGTTCTTC; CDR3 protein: CAVLSGTSAYNEQFF
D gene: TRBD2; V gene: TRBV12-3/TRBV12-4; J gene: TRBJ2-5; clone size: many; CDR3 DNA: TGTGCCAGCAGCCGGCTAGCGGGAGGGCCCAAAGAGACCCAGTACTTC; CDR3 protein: CASSRLAGGPKETQYF
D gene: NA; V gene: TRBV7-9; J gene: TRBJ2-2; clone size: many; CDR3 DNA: TGCGCCAGCAGCTTGGACGGGGAGCTGTTTTTT; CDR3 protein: CASSLDGELFF
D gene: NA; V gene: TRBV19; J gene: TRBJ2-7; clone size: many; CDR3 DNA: TGTGCCAGTAGTACCACGGCCGGGCTCCTCTCCTACGAGCAGTACTTC; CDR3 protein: CASSTTAGLLSYEQYF
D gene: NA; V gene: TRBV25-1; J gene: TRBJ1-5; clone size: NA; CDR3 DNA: TGTGCCAGCACCGAATATGGGACCCATCAGCCCCAGCATTTT; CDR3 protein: CASTEYGTHQPQHF
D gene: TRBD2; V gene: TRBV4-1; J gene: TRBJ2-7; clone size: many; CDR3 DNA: TGCGCCAGCAGCCCAATCAAAGGTCGGCGGGAGGCTTACGAGCAGTACTTC; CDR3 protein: CASSPIKGRREAYEQYF
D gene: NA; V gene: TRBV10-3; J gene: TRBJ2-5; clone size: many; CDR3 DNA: TGTGCCATCAGTGTGTCTAGCAGGGAAGAGACCCAGTACTTC; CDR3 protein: CAISVSSREETQYF
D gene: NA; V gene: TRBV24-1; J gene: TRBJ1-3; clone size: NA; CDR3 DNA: TGTGCCACCAGTGACCGCGGACAGAGAACTGGAAACACCATATATTTT; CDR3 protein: CATSDRGQRTGNTIYF
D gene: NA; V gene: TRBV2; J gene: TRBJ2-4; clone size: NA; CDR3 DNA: TGTGCCAGCAGTGAAATAGGGGCCAAAAACATTCAGTACTTC; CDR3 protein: CASSEIGAKNIQYF
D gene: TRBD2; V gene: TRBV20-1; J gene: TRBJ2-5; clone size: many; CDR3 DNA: TGCAGTGTTGTAGCGGGGGACCAAGAGACCCAGTACTTC; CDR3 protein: CSVVAGDQETQYF
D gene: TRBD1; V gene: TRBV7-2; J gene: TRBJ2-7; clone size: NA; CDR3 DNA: TGTGCCAGCAGCCCTGGGACAGGGCCCTACGAGCAGTGCTTC; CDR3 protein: CASSPGTGPYEQCF